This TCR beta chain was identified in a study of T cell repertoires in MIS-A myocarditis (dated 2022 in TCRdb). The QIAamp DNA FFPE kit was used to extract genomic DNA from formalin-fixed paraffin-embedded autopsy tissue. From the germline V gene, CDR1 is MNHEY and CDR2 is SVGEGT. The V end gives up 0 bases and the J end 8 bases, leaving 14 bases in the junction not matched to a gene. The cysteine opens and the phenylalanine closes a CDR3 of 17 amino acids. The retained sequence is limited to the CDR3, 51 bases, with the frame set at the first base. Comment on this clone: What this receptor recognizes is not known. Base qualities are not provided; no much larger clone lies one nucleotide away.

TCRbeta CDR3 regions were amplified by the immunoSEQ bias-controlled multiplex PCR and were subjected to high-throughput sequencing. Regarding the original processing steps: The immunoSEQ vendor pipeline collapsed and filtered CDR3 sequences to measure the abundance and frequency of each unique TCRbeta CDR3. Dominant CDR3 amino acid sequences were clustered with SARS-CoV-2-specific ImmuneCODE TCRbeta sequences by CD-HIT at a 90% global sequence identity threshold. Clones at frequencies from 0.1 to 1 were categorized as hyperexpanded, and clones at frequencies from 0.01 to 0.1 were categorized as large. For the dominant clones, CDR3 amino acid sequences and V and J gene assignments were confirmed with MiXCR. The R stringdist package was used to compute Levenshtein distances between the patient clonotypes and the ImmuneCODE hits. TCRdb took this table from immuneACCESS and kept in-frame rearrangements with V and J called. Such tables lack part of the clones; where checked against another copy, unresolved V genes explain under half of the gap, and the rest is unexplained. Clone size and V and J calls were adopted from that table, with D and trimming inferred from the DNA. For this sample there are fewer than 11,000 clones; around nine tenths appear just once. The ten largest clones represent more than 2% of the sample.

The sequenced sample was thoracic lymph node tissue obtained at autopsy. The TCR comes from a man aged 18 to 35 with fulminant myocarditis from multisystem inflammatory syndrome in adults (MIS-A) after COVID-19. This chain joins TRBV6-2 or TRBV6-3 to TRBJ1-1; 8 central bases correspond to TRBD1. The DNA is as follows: TGTGCCAGCAGTTACTCGACATGGAGCACAGGGGGAAGAGAAGCTTTCTTT. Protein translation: CASSYSTWSTGGREAFF.